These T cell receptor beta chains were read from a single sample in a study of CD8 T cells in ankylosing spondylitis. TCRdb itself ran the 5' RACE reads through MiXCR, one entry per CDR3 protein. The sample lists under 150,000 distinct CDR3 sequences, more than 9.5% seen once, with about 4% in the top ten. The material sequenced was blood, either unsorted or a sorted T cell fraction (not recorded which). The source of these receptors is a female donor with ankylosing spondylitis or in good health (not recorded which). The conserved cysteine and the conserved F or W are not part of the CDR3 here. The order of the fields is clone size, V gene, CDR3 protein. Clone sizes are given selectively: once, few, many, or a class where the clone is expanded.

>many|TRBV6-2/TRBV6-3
ASRGTLQINEQF
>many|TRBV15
ATSRGQTYEQY
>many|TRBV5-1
ASSLGLGQNYGYT
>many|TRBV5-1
ASSLEGSYNEQF
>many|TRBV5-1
ASSLATGSDGTDTQY
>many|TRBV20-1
SARTGKTEAF
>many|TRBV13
ASSTRDGDQETQY
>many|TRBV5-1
ASSLGPLEQY
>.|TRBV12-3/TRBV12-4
ASSLSPNTGELF
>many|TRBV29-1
SVQTSQSSYNSPLH
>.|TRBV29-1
SVELAGSGANVLT
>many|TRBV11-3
ASSLGAMILRDDNEQF
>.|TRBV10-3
AISDNRGYNEQF
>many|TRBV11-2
ASSPDRIQETQY
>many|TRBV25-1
ASSERGAEQF
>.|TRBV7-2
ASSRTSNMYEQY
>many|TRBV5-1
ASSLETAPWDYT
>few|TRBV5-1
ASSLGRVLDGEAF
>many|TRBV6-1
ASSGLAGTPTGELF
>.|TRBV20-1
SARVAGKETQY
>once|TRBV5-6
AGSARVSHNQPQH
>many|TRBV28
ASNGRSKNIQY
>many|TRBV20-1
SAATGGSRNEQF
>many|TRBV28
ASSSGQGPFVEQY
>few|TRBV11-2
ASSLDRRGNTIY
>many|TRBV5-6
ASSLGVYSAGSSYNEQF
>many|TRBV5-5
ASSHLSRGVMPGELF
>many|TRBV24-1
ATSDSHGRGNNEQF
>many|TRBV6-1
ASTSGTGSTDTQY